The clone carrying this T cell receptor (beta chain) appeared a few times. Its antigen is still unknown. The data stem from a study of molecular identifiers for immune sequencing clone quantification. The bulk TCR libraries were made with methods described before and with listed TCR primers. Using its own MiXCR run on the PCR reads, TCRdb lists one record per CDR3 protein. The sample has about half a million distinct CDR3 sequences, over 20% seen once. Naive CD8 T cells, phenotype CD8+CD4-CCR7+CD45RA+, were sorted. V gave up 7 bases and J gave up 1 base; unmatched junction bases: 7. CDR3 length: 15 residues. The germline gives CDR1 LNHDA, CDR2 SQIVND (reference sequence). Study-wide points: Spiked Jurkat TCR RNA equal to one cell could reportedly be picked out among some 1 million naive cells. In CMV-specific effectors, clones above 20 copies held over 99% of molecules; naive, under 1%.

The source of this sequence is a human donor in good health. Some libraries in this study had Jurkat cell RNA spiked in. The chain recombines TRBV19 with TRBJ2-7; TRBD1 aligns across 10 bases. Material for sequencing was naive CD8+ T cells from blood, with Jurkat cell RNA spiked in. The sample's subset: FACS-sorted CD8+CD4-CCR7+CD45RA+ naive T cells. As DNA, the CDR3 is TGTGCCAGTACTCCGGGACAGGGGCTTTCCTACGAGCAGTACTTC. Its translation is CASTPGQGLSYEQYF.